This T cell receptor (beta chain) was observed in a study of siplizumab effects on memory and regulatory T cells. Sequencing was performed with immunoSEQ multiplex PCR; in TCRdb, only in-frame clones are kept and a portion is missing. The sample consists of 100,000 to 120,000 clones, 85% to 95% of them appearing once. Study-wide points: Proliferating clones, CD4+ or CD8+, lacked an assignable naive or memory phenotype in roughly 80-96% of cases. The alloresponse seemed to draw substantially on naive T cells, which appeared more diverse than memory cells. Mappable alloreactive CD4+ clones were on average about 62% Treg-derived with siplizumab, around 25% in controls. Alloreactive sequences tracing back to unstimulated CD4+ memory cells fell significantly with siplizumab.

As for this clone: The antigen is unknown.

This CDR3 has 14 amino acids. Germline CDR1 and CDR2: SEHNR and FQNEAQ (reference sequence). Trimming took 6 bases from V and 3 from J, leaving 9 bases between them. The sequence derives from a human donor in good health. The sequenced sample consisted of CD4+ T cells sorted from blood. The chain recombines TRBV7-9 with TRBJ1-6; TRBD1 is a possible D gene (5 bases). Written as DNA, the CDR3 is TGTGCCAGCAGTCCCGACAGCTATAATTCACCCCTCCACTTT. As protein: CASSPDSYNSPLHF.